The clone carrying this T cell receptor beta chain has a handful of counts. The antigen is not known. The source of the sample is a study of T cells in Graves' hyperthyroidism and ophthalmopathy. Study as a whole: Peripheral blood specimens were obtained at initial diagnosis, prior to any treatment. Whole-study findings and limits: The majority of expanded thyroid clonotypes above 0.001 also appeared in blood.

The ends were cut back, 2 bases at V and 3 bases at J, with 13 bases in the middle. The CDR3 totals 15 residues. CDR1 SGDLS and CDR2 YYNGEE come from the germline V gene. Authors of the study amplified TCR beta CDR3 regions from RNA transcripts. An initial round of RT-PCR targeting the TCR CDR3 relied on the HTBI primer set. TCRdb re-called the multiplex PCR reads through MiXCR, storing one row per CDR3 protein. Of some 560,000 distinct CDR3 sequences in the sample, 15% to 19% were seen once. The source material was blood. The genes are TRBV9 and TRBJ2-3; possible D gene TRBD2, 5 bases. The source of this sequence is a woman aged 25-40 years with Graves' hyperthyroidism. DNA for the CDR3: TGTGCCAGCAGCGTGGCGGGCCGAGAGACAGATACGCAGTATTTT. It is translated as CASSVAGRETDTQYF. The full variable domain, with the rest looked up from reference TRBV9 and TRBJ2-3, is DSGVTQTPKHLITATGQRVTLRCSPRSGDLSVYWYQQSLDQGLQFLIQYYNGEERAKGNILERFSAQQFPDLHSELNLSSLELGDSALYFCASSVAGRETDTQYFGPGTRLTVL.